This T cell receptor (beta chain) was identified during a study of vaccination and CD4 T cells after COVID-19. Study overall: Sampling post-COVID took place a median around 91 days after diagnosis (range 35 to 161).

Comment on this clonotype: Its antigen is unknown.

Treatment specified: roughly ten-day PBMC culture with coronavirus spike peptide pools or control peptides (ViraFEST assay). The unexposed donor gave CD4+ T cells before the COVID-19 pandemic (2011-2018). ViraFEST enlarged antigen-specific T cell populations with peptide pools and afterwards sequenced TCRs. Medium was half-exchanged with fresh IL-2 medium on days 3 and 7. Germline V CDR1 and CDR2: SGHRS, YFSETQ. V gave up 0 bases and J gave up 1 base, with 10 bases separating them. This CDR3 has 15 amino acids. The Oncomine TCR Beta short-read assay was applied to DNA of cultured CD4+ T cells. Extraction of genomic DNA was performed on cultured CD4+ T cells. TCRdb itself ran the PCR reads through MiXCR, one entry per CDR3 protein. Of over 6,500 distinct CDR3 sequences in the sample, around 49% were seen once.

The sequenced material came from CD4+ T cells from blood, cultured in vitro. This TCR came from a human donor in good health. The V gene is TRBV5-1, the J gene TRBJ1-1; TRBD1 is a possible D gene (6 bases). CDR3 DNA: TGCGCCAGCAGCTTGGGGGGGGCGAGGAACACTGAAGCTTTCTTT. Translated, it gives CASSLGGARNTEAFF.